This record looks at one T cell receptor (beta chain) sequence and its context. Antigen specificity is unknown. The method was immunoSEQ multiplex PCR; TCRdb's version includes in-frame clones alone and lacks a portion of them. The profile shows about 700 clones, 76% of them singletons. The sample belongs to a study of blood T cell dynamics during melanoma immunotherapy. Findings of the study overall: The study could not tell melanoma-specific clones from general immune activation. The most clonal sorted CD8+ subset, immune-effector cells, was closest to cell-free DNA CDR3 sequences.

Indicated time point: pre-treatment baseline. The CD3+ CD4- CD8+ CD45RA- CD45RO-high CD27- CCR7- memory phenotype defined TIE cells. One draw preceded checkpoint blockade; another followed its first cycle at week 3. Patients with prior systemic cancer treatment, concomitant immunosuppressants, or other active malignancies were excluded. The TCR comes from a human donor with melanoma. Sequenced material: CD8+ T cells from blood, taken from a patient treated with checkpoint blockade.

The CDR3 reads CASWETGGNQPQHF. In DNA, the CDR3 is TGTGCCAGTTGGGAGACAGGGGGCAATCAGCCCCAGCATTTT. This sequence joins TRBV19 and TRBJ1-5; TRBD1 agrees at 8 bases. This CDR3 spans 14 amino acids. V was clipped by 8 bases and J by 2 bases; unmatched bases: 5. The germline CDR1 and CDR2 sequences are LNHDA and SQIVND (reference sequence). The full variable domain, completed using reference TRBV19 and TRBJ1-5, is DGGITQSPKYLFRKEGQNVTLSCEQNLNHDAMYWYRQDPGQGLRLIYYSQIVNDFQKGDIAEGYSVSREKKESFPLTVTSAQKNPTAFYLCASWETGGNQPQHFGDGTRLSIL.